Below are 14 T cell receptor beta chains sequenced from a single sample in a study of blood T cells in healthy people across ages. A J-beta primer mix and a sample-barcoded 5' primer were used in a second PCR of roughly 6 to 11 cycles. TCRdb called the 5' RACE reads again in MiXCR, with one record for every CDR3 protein. The data contain around 650,000 distinct CDR3 sequences, approximately 40% of them seen just once; the ten biggest clones take up around 30%. Sequencing was performed on blood. The source of these receptors is a man at least 80 years old in good health.

In DNA form, the CDR3 reads TGTGCCAGCACCAAACAGGGGTCCTCGCGGGAGCAGTACTTC. It encodes CASTKQGSSREQYF. The rearrangement links TRBV28 to TRBJ2-7, with 7 bases lining up with TRBD1. V lost 7 bases to trimming and J lost 7 bases; unmatched junction nucleotides: 13. Germline CDR1 is MDHEN and CDR2 is SYDVKM. This CDR3 comprises 14 residues.

V and J are TRBV20-1 and TRBJ1-1; unclear D gene. The V gene's germline CDR1 is DFQATT and CDR2 SNEGSKA (reference sequence). Trimming shortened V by 1 base and J by 6 bases, and 9 bases separated the two germline ends. The CDR3 contains 12 residues. CDR3 loop: CSARGYGPEAFF. The CDR3 bases are TGCAGTGCTAGAGGGTACGGCCCTGAAGCTTTCTTT.

This clonotype has just a few counts. This rearrangement joins TRBV4-2 to TRBJ2-1; 8 bases line up with TRBD2. The germline gives CDR1 LGHNA, CDR2 YNFKEQ. The V gene end was trimmed by 0 bases and the J gene end by 6 bases; junction bases not matched to a gene: 7. This CDR3 spans 16 amino acids. In DNA, the CDR3 is TGTGCCAGCAGCCAAGAGGGAGGACTAGCCTCCAATGAGCAGTTCTTC. Translating it yields CASSQEGGLASNEQFF.

The chain uses TRBV27 and TRBJ2-5; 8 bases fit TRBD2. J was trimmed by 5 bases and V by 2 bases; bases with no gene match: 7. Germline CDR1 and CDR2: MNHEY and SMNVEV (reference sequence). The length of the CDR3 is 15 residues. The CDR3 bases are TGTGCCAGCAGTTTACTTCCGGGGGGGTGGGAGACCCAGTACTTC. The encoded protein is CASSLLPGGWETQYF.

The rearrangement links TRBV28 to TRBJ1-6, with 7 bases lining up with TRBD1. The germline V gene has CDR1 MDHEN and CDR2 SYDVKM. The CDR3 has 15 amino acids. The junction had 9 bases not matched to a gene; V was cut back by 7 bases and J by 6 bases. The CDR3 spells CASKQGINSNSPLHF. CDR3 bases: TGTGCCAGCAAACAGGGGATAAATAGTAATTCACCCCTCCACTTT.

This clonotype came up a few times. The chain has TRBV6-2 or TRBV6-3 and TRBJ1-2; 10 positions agree with TRBD1. V lost 7 bases and J lost 4; bases outside the gene matches: 24. The CDR3 runs to 20 residues. Germline assignment: CDR1 MNHEY and CDR2 SVGEGT. CDR3 nucleotide sequence: TGTGCCAGCACAAGTTACCTCCCTCGGGGGACAGGGGACGTTGGCTATGGCTACACCTTC. This codes for CASTSYLPRGTGDVGYGYTF.

The gene calls are TRBV28 and TRBJ2-7; TRBD2 is a possible D gene (6 bases). The tail of the sequence fits TRBJ2-4 better, so the J call may be wrong. CDR1 and CDR2 (germline): MDHEN, SYDVKM. The CDR3 runs to 16 residues. For the CDR3, the DNA is TGTGCCAGCACCACAGGTCTAAGGGGACTTAAAAACATTCAGTACTTC. This sequence encodes CASTTGLRGLKNIQYF.

This clonotype was observed a few times. The chain links TRBV6-5 to TRBJ2-3, with D unclear. Germline CDR1 MNHEY, CDR2 SVGAGI. The CDR3 covers 14 residues. The germline V and J ends were trimmed by 0 bases and 5 bases, with 9 bases remaining between them. CDR3 sequence (DNA): TGTGCCAGCAGTTACTCCCTAGGGCAAGATACGCAGTATTTT. This sequence encodes CASSYSLGQDTQYF.

Turning to this clonotype: A read error is possible here, since a much larger clone lies one base away. Without the conserved terminal phenylalanine or tryptophan, this CDR3 likely stems from a read error. The V call is TRBV10-3, the J call TRBJ2-1, with 12 bases fitting TRBD2. CDR3 length: 16 amino acids. Germline values: CDR1 ENHRY, CDR2 SYGVKD. J was trimmed by 6 bases and V by 2 bases; bases with no gene match: 5. The CDR3 reads CAISEPGLAGPNEQFL. CDR3 in DNA: TGTGCCATCAGTGAGCCAGGACTAGCGGGACCCAATGAGCAGTTCCTC.

This clonotype was recorded a few times. This chain links TRBV6-5 with TRBJ2-7, with TRBD1 matching over 7 bases. Trimming at V came to 6 bases and at J to 1 base, leaving 3 bases not matched to a gene. Germline V lookup: CDR1 MNHEY, CDR2 SVGAGI. The CDR3 is 13 residues long. The CDR3 sequence: CASRRQGSYEQYF. CDR3 nucleotide sequence: TGTGCCAGCAGGCGACAGGGATCCTACGAGCAGTACTTC.

In this sample, this clonotype turned up a few times. The chain carries TRBV29-1 and TRBJ1-1; D gene unclear. Germline-derived CDR1 and CDR2 are SQVTM and ANQGSEA. V gave up 4 bases and J gave up 4 bases, with 4 bases separating them. The CDR3 sequence is 10 residues long. CDR3 nucleotide sequence: TGCAGCGTTGGGAGCACTGAAGCTTTCTTT. Translation: CSVGSTEAFF.

This clonotype was seen only a few times. V and J are TRBV12-3 or TRBV12-4 and TRBJ2-7; 12 bases align to TRBD1. This CDR3 spans 15 amino acids. With 5 bases clipped from V and 6 bases from J, the junction kept 8 bases outside the gene matches. CDR3 sequence (DNA): TGTGCCAGCAGTGGCCGGGACAGGGGGCCCCTCGAGCAGTACTTC. The encoded protein is CASSGRDRGPLEQYF.

V usage is TRBV27 and J usage is TRBJ1-2; 11 positions match TRBD1. Germline V gene lookup returns CDR1 MNHEY and CDR2 SMNVEV (reference sequence). The CDR3 extends over 15 amino acids. V lost 3 bases to trimming and J lost 7 bases; unmatched junction nucleotides: 7. CDR3 in DNA: TGTGCCAGCAGTTTCGGCGGACAGGGGGCGTCTGGCTACACCTTC. Encoded protein: CASSFGGQGASGYTF.

This chain links TRBV12-3 or TRBV12-4 with TRBJ1-2, with a weak D call TRBD1 (5 bases). The CDR3 sequence is 12 residues long. With 5 bases removed from V and 8 bases from J, the gap between germline ends came to 12 bases. DNA of the CDR3: TGTGCCAGCAGTCCATATGGGGGAGGCTACACCTTC. Its translation: CASSPYGGGYTF.